The sequence of this T cell receptor beta chain was determined in a study of T cell repertoires in cytomegalovirus infection. TCRdb itself ran the reads through MiXCR, one entry per CDR3 protein. Of about 260,000 distinct CDR3 sequences listed, roughly 15% are singletons. Germline CDR1 reads DFQATT; CDR2 reads SNEGSKA (reference sequence). J lost 4 bases, V lost 4 bases, and 5 bases had no gene match. The CDR3 is 13 amino acids. This clonotype was seen a handful of times. V is TRBV20-1 and J is TRBJ1-2; 8 nucleotides line up with TRBD1. The source material was PBMCs. The TCR originated in a human donor in good health (CMV status not recorded). Some clones in this sample may be carry-over from other donors' samples. The CDR3 sequence is CSANGQGFYGYTF. The CDR3 DNA is TGCAGTGCTAACGGACAGGGCTTCTATGGCTACACCTTC.